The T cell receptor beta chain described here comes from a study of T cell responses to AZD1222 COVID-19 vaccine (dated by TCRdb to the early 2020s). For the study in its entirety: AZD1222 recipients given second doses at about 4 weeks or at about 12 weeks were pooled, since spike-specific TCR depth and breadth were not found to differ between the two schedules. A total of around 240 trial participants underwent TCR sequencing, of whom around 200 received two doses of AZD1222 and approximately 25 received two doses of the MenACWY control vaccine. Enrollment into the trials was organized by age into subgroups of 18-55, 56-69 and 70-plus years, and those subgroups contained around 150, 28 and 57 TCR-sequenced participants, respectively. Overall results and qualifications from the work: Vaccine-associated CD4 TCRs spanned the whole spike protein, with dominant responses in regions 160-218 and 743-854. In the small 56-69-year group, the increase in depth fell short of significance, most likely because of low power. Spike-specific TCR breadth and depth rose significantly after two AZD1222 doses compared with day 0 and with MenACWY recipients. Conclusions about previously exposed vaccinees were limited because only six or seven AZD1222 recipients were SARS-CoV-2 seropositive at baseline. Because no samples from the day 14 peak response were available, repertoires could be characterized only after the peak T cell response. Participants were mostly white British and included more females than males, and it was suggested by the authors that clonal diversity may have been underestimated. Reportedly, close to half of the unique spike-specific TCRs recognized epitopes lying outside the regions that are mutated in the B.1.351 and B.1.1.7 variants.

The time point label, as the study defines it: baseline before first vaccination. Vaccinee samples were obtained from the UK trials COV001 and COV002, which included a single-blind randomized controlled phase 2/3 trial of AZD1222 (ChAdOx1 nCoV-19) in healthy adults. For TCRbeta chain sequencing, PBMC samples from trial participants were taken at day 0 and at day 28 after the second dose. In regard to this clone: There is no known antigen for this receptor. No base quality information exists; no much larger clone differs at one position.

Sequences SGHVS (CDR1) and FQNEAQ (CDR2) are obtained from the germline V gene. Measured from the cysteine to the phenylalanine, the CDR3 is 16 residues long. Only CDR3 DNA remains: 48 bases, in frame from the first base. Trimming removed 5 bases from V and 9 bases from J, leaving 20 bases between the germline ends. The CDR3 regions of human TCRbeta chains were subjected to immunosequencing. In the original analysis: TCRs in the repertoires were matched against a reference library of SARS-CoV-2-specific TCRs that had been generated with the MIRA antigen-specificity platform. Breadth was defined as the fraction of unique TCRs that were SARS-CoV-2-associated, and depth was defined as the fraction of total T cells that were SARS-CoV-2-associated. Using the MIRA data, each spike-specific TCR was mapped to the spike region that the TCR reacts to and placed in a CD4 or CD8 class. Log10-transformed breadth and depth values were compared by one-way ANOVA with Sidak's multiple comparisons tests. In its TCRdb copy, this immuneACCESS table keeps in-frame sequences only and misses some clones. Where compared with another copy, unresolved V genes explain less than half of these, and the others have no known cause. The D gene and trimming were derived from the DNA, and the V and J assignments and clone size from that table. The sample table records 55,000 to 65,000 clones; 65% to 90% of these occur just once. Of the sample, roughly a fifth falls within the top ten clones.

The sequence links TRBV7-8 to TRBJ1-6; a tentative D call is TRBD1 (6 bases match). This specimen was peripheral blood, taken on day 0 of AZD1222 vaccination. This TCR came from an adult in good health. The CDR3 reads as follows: CASSREGGQGGSPLHF. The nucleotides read TGTGCCAGCAGCCGCGAGGGGGGGCAGGGAGGTTCACCCCTCCACTTT.